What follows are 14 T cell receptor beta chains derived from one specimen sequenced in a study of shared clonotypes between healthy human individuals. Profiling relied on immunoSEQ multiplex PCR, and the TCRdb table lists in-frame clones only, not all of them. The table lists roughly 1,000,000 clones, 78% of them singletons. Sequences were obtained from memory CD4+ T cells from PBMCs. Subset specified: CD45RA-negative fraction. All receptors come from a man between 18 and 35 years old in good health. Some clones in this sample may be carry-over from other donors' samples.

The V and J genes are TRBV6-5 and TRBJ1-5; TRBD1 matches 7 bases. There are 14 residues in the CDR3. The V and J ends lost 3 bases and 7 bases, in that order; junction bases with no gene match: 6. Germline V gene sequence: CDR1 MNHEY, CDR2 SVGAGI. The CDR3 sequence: CASSYVQGWQPQHF. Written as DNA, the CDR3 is TGTGCCAGCAGTTATGTACAGGGGTGGCAGCCCCAGCATTTT.

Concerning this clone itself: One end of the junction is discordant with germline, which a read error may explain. The CDR3 DNA reads TGTGCCAGCAGCAACCCGGGACTAGCGGGAGACCTTTATCGGTTC. Protein product: CASSNPGLAGDLYRF. The J gene is TRBJ2-7, the V gene TRBV5-4; TRBD2 agrees at 14 bases. The CDR3 runs to 15 residues. Germline assignment: CDR1 SGHNT and CDR2 YYREEE (reference sequence). The whole variable domain, remainder taken from reference TRBV5-4 and TRBJ2-7, is ETGVTQSPTHLIKTRGQQVTLRCSSQSGHNTVSWYQQALGQGPQFIFQYYREEENGRGNFPPRFSGLQFPNYSSELNVNALELDDSALYLCASSNPGLAGDLYRFGPGTRLTVT.

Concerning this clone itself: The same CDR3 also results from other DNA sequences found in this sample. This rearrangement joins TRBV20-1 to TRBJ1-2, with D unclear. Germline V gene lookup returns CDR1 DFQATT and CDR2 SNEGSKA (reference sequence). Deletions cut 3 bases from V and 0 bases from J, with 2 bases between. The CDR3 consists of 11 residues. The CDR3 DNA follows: TGCAGTGCTAGCGCTAACTATGGCTACACCTTC. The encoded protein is CSASANYGYTF.

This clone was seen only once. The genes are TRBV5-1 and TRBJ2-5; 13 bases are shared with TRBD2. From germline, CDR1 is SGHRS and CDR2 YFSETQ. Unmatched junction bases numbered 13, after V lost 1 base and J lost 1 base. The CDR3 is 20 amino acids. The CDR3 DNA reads TGCGCCAGCAGCTTGTCCCCTGGAACTAGCGGGAGGGCCGCCCAAGAGACCCAGTACTTC. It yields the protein CASSLSPGTSGRAAQETQYF.

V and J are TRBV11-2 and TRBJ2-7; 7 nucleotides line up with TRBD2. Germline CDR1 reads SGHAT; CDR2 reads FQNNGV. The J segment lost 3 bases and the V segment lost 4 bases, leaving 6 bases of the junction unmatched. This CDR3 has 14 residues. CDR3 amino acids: CASSSSGTNYEQYF. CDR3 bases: TGTGCCAGCAGCTCCTCCGGGACTAACTACGAGCAGTACTTC.

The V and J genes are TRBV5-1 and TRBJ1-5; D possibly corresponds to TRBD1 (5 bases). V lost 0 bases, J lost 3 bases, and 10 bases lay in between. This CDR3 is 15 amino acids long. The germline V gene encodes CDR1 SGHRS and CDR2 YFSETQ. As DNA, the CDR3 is TGCGCCAGCAGCTTGGATGGGGCCCACAATCAGCCCCAGCATTTT. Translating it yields CASSLDGAHNQPQHF.

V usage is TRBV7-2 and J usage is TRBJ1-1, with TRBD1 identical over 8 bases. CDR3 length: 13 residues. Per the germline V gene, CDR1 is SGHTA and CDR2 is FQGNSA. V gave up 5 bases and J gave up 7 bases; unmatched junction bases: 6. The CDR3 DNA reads TGTGCCAGCAGCCTAGACAGGGGCGATGAAGCTTTCTTT. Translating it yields CASSLDRGDEAFF.

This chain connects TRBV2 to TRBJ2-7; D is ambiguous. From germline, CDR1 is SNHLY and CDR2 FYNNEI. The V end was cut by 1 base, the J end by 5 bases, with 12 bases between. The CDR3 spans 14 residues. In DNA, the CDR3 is TGTGCCAGCAGTGAAGACCGCTTCCCCGACGAGCAGTACTTC. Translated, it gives CASSEDRFPDEQYF.

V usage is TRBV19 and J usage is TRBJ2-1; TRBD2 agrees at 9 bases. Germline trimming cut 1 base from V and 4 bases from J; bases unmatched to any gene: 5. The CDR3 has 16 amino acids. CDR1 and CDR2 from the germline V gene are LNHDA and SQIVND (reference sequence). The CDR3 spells CASSIGGTSPYNEQFF. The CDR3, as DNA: TGTGCCAGTAGTATAGGGGGGACTAGCCCTTACAATGAGCAGTTCTTC. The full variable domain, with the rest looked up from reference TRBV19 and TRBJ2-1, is DGGITQSPKYLFRKEGQNVTLSCEQNLNHDAMYWYRQDPGQGLRLIYYSQIVNDFQKGDIAEGYSVSREKKESFPLTVTSAQKNPTAFYLCASSIGGTSPYNEQFFGPGTRLTVL.

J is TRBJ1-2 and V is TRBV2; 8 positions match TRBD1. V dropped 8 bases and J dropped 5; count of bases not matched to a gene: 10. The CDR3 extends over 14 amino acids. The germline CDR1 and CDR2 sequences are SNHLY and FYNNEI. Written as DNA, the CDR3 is TGTGCCAGCGCCACCGGGACAGGACGTTATGGCTACACCTTC. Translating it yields CASATGTGRYGYTF.

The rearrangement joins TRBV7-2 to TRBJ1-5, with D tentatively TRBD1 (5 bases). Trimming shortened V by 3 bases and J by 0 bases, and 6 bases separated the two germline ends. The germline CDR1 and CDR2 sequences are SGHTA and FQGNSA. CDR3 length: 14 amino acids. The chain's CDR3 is CASSLGTSNQPQHF. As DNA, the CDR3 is TGTGCCAGCAGCTTGGGGACTAGCAATCAGCCCCAGCATTTT.

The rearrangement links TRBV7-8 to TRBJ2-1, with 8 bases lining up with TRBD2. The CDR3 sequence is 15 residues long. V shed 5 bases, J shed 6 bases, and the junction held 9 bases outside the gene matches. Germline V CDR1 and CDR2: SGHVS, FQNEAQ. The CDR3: CASSPTGLVSNEQFF. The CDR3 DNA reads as TGTGCCAGCAGCCCCACGGGACTAGTCTCCAATGAGCAGTTCTTC.

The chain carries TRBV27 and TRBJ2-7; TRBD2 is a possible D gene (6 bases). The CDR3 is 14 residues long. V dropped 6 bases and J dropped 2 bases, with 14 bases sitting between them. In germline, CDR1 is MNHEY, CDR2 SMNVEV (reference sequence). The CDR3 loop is CASRPASATYEQYF. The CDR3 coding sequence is TGTGCCAGCAGGCCCGCTAGCGCGACCTACGAGCAGTACTTC.

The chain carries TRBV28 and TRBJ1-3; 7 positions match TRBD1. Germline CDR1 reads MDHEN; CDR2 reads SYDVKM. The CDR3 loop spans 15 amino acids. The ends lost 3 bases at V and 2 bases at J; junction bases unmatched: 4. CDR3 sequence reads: CASSFYRGTGNTIYF. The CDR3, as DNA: TGTGCCAGCAGTTTTTACAGGGGTACTGGAAACACCATATATTTT.